A selection of T cell receptor beta chains follows, all from one sample in a study of T-cell reconstitution after alpha-beta-depleted transplantation in children. TCRdb re-called the PCR reads with MiXCR, one entry per CDR3 protein. The sample holds some 300,000 distinct CDR3 sequences; around 7.3% are singletons and the top ten take approximately 8.2%. This sample comprised peripheral blood, obtained 360 days after TCRalphabeta/CD19-depleted stem cell transplant. Receptors were obtained from a female patient aged 2-9 years who had a stem cell transplant for Fanconi anemia, so the T cells may come from the graft donor. Both conserved end residues are part of each CDR3. Each record gives: V gene, D gene, J gene, clone size, CDR3 DNA, CDR3 protein. D genes are given only for firm matches. Clone size is stated in some rows and not others, as once, few, many or a class when expanded.

V gene: TRBV7-7
D gene: TRBD2
J gene: TRBJ2-2
clone size: many
CDR3 DNA: TGTGCCACCGGGACTAGCGGGGGGACGAACACCGGGGAGCTGTTTTTT
CDR3 protein: CATGTSGGTNTGELFF

V gene: TRBV5-1
D gene: .
J gene: TRBJ1-2
clone size: .
CDR3 DNA: TGCGCCAGCAGCCAAGAGACGGACAGAAGATTCTATGGCTACACCTTC
CDR3 protein: CASSQETDRRFYGYTF

V gene: TRBV6-2/TRBV6-3
D gene: .
J gene: TRBJ1-2
clone size: few
CDR3 DNA: TGTGCCAGCATGACAGTCTATGGCTACACCTTC
CDR3 protein: CASMTVYGYTF

V gene: TRBV7-2
D gene: TRBD1
J gene: TRBJ2-1
clone size: .
CDR3 DNA: TGTGCCAGCAGCTTATCACAGGGGGTTTTCAATGAGCAGTTCTTC
CDR3 protein: CASSLSQGVFNEQFF

V gene: TRBV29-1
D gene: TRBD1
J gene: TRBJ1-2
clone size: many
CDR3 DNA: TGCAGCGTGACGACAGGGAGCTATGGCTACACCTTC
CDR3 protein: CSVTTGSYGYTF

V gene: TRBV7-8
D gene: TRBD2
J gene: TRBJ2-1
clone size: many
CDR3 DNA: TGTGCCAGCAGCTTAACACTAGCGGGGGCAAGCTCCTACAATGAGCAGTTCTTC
CDR3 protein: CASSLTLAGASSYNEQFF

V gene: TRBV6-5
D gene: .
J gene: TRBJ1-6
clone size: .
CDR3 DNA: TGTGCCAGCAGTTCCGAAAGTTACAACAATTCACCCCTCCACTTT
CDR3 protein: CASSSESYNNSPLHF

V gene: TRBV18
D gene: .
J gene: TRBJ2-7
clone size: few
CDR3 DNA: TGTGCCAGCTCAACTTTACAATACTACGAGCAGTACTTC
CDR3 protein: CASSTLQYYEQYF

V gene: TRBV6-2/TRBV6-3
D gene: .
J gene: TRBJ2-7
clone size: many
CDR3 DNA: TGTGCCTCCTCTAGAGGTACCTCCTACGAGCAGTACTTC
CDR3 protein: CASSRGTSYEQYF

V gene: TRBV3-1
D gene: TRBD1
J gene: TRBJ1-3
clone size: .
CDR3 DNA: TGTGCCAGCAGCCGACCACCGTCTCTCGGGGACAGCCACCTAAGCTCTGGAAACACCATATATTTT
CDR3 protein: CASSRPPSLGDSHLSSGNTIYF

V gene: TRBV6-5
D gene: .
J gene: TRBJ1-1
clone size: .
CDR3 DNA: TGTGCCAGCAGTTACGGTGCAGGGCCCGTCAACACTGAAGCTTTCTTT
CDR3 protein: CASSYGAGPVNTEAFF

V gene: TRBV3-1
D gene: TRBD2
J gene: TRBJ2-2
clone size: few
CDR3 DNA: TGTGCCAGCAGCCGACTAGCGGGGGGGCCCGGGGAGCTGTTTTTT
CDR3 protein: CASSRLAGGPGELFF

V gene: TRBV5-6
D gene: .
J gene: TRBJ2-5
clone size: .
CDR3 DNA: TGTGCCAGCAGCTTGTCCCGTTGGAGGGGTGCAGAGACCCAGTACTTC
CDR3 protein: CASSLSRWRGAETQYF

V gene: TRBV20-1
D gene: .
J gene: TRBJ2-2
clone size: many
CDR3 DNA: TGCAGTGCCCGGAATAGACTCGCTACCGGGGAGCTGTTTTTT
CDR3 protein: CSARNRLATGELFF

V gene: TRBV21-1
D gene: .
J gene: TRBJ1-6
clone size: many
CDR3 DNA: TGTGCCAGCAGGGAGAGCTCCTATAATTCACCCCTCCACTTT
CDR3 protein: CASRESSYNSPLHF

V gene: TRBV9
D gene: .
J gene: TRBJ1-1
clone size: many
CDR3 DNA: TGTGCCAGCAGCGTAGGAGACGGATACACTGAAGCTTTCTTT
CDR3 protein: CASSVGDGYTEAFF

V gene: TRBV6-5
D gene: TRBD2
J gene: TRBJ2-5
clone size: many
CDR3 DNA: TGTGCCAGCAGTTACTTGCTAGCGGGGGGGCCCTGGTACTTC
CDR3 protein: CASSYLLAGGPWYF

V gene: TRBV20-1
D gene: .
J gene: TRBJ1-1
clone size: many
CDR3 DNA: TGCAGTGCTAGACCGGCAGCAGCTTCAGAAGCTTTCTTT
CDR3 protein: CSARPAAASEAFF

V gene: TRBV7-2
D gene: .
J gene: TRBJ1-1
clone size: few
CDR3 DNA: TGTGCCAGCAGCTTAGCGGTACAGCTCAAAGCTTTCTTT
CDR3 protein: CASSLAVQLKAFF

V gene: TRBV29-1
D gene: TRBD2
J gene: TRBJ2-3
clone size: many
CDR3 DNA: TGCAGCGTTTGGACTAGCGGGAGGACAGATACGCAGTATTTT
CDR3 protein: CSVWTSGRTDTQYF

V gene: TRBV7-6
D gene: .
J gene: TRBJ1-1
clone size: .
CDR3 DNA: TGTGCCAGCAGCCATTTTCGGAGCACTGAAGCTTTCTTT
CDR3 protein: CASSHFRSTEAFF

V gene: TRBV2
D gene: .
J gene: TRBJ2-7
clone size: many
CDR3 DNA: TGTGCCAGCAGGCCCTCGGACAGCCACGAGCAGTACTTC
CDR3 protein: CASRPSDSHEQYF

V gene: TRBV12-3/TRBV12-4
D gene: TRBD1
J gene: TRBJ1-2
clone size: many
CDR3 DNA: TGTGCCAGCAGCCCAGGGGGCATCGATGGCTACACCTTC
CDR3 protein: CASSPGGIDGYTF

V gene: TRBV11-2
D gene: TRBD2
J gene: TRBJ2-7
clone size: many
CDR3 DNA: TGTGCCAGCAGCTTCGATCGAACAAGGACTAGCGAAAACTACGAGCAGTACTTC
CDR3 protein: CASSFDRTRTSENYEQYF

V gene: TRBV5-1
D gene: TRBD2
J gene: TRBJ2-2
clone size: many
CDR3 DNA: TGCGCCAGCAGCGCACCGGGACTAGTGAACACCGGGGAGCTGTTTTTT
CDR3 protein: CASSAPGLVNTGELFF

V gene: TRBV12-3/TRBV12-4
D gene: .
J gene: TRBJ1-3
clone size: few
CDR3 DNA: TGTGCCAGCAGCTCCCCCCACACCATATATTTT
CDR3 protein: CASSSPHTIYF

V gene: TRBV15
D gene: TRBD1
J gene: TRBJ1-6
clone size: many
CDR3 DNA: TGTGCCACCAGCAGAGCCCCCGGGACAGCCCTCCACTTT
CDR3 protein: CATSRAPGTALHF

V gene: TRBV6-5
D gene: .
J gene: TRBJ1-2
clone size: few
CDR3 DNA: TGTGCCAGCAGGATTCGGACGGTTACTAACTATGGCTACACCTTC
CDR3 protein: CASRIRTVTNYGYTF

V gene: TRBV2
D gene: .
J gene: TRBJ2-3
clone size: many
CDR3 DNA: TGTGCCAGCAGTGAAAGGATTGGGGGCACAGATACGCAGTATTTT
CDR3 protein: CASSERIGGTDTQYF

V gene: TRBV5-6
D gene: TRBD1
J gene: TRBJ2-5
clone size: .
CDR3 DNA: TGTGCCAGCAGCTTCACCACCAGGGGGCAAGAGACCCAGTACTTC
CDR3 protein: CASSFTTRGQETQYF

V gene: TRBV7-2
D gene: TRBD2
J gene: TRBJ2-1
clone size: few
CDR3 DNA: TGTGCCAGCAGCCCGGGACTAGCGGCGAACAATGAGCAGTTCTTC
CDR3 protein: CASSPGLAANNEQFF

V gene: TRBV4-1
D gene: .
J gene: TRBJ2-1
clone size: many
CDR3 DNA: TGCGCCAGCAGTCAATACCCGGGACGAGCTCAGATAGACAATGAGCAGTTCTTC
CDR3 protein: CASSQYPGRAQIDNEQFF

V gene: TRBV20-1
D gene: TRBD2
J gene: TRBJ2-3
clone size: many
CDR3 DNA: TGCAGTGCTAGAGATCTAGCGGGTTTTTCCGGGGGGGGCACAGATACGCAGTATTTT
CDR3 protein: CSARDLAGFSGGGTDTQYF

V gene: TRBV7-2
D gene: TRBD1
J gene: TRBJ2-3
clone size: many
CDR3 DNA: TGTGCCAGCAGCGCAGACAGGGGGCTGGGCACAGATACGCAGTATTTT
CDR3 protein: CASSADRGLGTDTQYF

V gene: TRBV5-1
D gene: .
J gene: TRBJ1-2
clone size: .
CDR3 DNA: TGCGCCAGCACCCAAACAGGGCTTGGCTACACCTTC
CDR3 protein: CASTQTGLGYTF

V gene: TRBV9
D gene: .
J gene: TRBJ2-3
clone size: .
CDR3 DNA: TGTGCCAGCAGCGTGACCGGGACCGACACAGATACGCAGTATTTT
CDR3 protein: CASSVTGTDTDTQYF

V gene: TRBV4-2
D gene: TRBD1
J gene: TRBJ1-4
clone size: many
CDR3 DNA: TGTGCCAGCAGCCTGACGACAGGGAAAACTAATGAAAAACTGTTTTTT
CDR3 protein: CASSLTTGKTNEKLFF